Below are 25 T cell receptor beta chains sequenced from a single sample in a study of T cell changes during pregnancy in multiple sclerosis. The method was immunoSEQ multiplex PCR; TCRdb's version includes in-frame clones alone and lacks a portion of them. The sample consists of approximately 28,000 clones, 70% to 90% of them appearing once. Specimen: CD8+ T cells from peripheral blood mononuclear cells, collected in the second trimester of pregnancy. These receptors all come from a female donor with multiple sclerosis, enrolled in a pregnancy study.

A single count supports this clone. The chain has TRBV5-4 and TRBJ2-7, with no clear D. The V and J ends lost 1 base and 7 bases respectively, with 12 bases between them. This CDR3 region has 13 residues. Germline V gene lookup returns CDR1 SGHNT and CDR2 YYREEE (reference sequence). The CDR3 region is CASSLRTAREQYF. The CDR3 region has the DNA TGTGCCAGCAGCTTGCGAACAGCCAGGGAGCAGTACTTC.

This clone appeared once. Here the CDR3 DNA reads TGTGCCAGCAGTTTCGAACAGGGCGGCACAGATACGCAGTATTTT. Protein: CASSFEQGGTDTQYF. The chain joins TRBV28 to TRBJ2-3, with a tentative D call TRBD1 (6 bases). Trimming stripped 3 bases from V and 1 base from J, with 11 bases between. There are 15 residues in the CDR3. Per germline, CDR1 MDHEN and CDR2 SYDVKM.

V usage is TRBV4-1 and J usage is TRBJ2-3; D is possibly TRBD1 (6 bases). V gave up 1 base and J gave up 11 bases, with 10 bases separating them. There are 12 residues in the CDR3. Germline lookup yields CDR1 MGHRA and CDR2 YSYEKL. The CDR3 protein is CASSQVGAWQYF. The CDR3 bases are TGCGCCAGCAGCCAAGTGGGGGCTTGGCAGTATTTT.

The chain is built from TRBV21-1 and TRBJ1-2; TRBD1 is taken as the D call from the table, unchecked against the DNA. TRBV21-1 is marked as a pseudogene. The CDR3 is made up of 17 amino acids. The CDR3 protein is CASSKVETAGPHYGYTF. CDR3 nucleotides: TGTGCCAGCAGCAAAGTTGAGACGGCAGGGCCCCACTATGGCTACACCTTC.

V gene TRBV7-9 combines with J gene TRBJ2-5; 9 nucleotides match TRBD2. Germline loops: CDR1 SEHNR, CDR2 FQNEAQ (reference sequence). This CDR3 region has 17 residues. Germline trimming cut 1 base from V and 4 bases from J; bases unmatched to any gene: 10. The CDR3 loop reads CASSLVGSGSRIETQYF. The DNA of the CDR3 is TGTGCCAGCAGCTTAGTTGGTAGCGGGAGTAGGATAGAGACCCAGTACTTC.

This CDR3 is CASSQEAQTSGGYTF. In DNA form, the CDR3 reads TGCGCCAGCAGCCAAGAAGCACAGACGTCTGGTGGCTACACCTTC. The chain employs TRBV4-1 and TRBJ1-2; the D is unclear. The ends were cut back, 0 bases at V and 7 bases at J, with 15 bases in the middle. CDR1 MGHRA and CDR2 YSYEKL come from the germline V gene. This CDR3 comprises 15 residues.

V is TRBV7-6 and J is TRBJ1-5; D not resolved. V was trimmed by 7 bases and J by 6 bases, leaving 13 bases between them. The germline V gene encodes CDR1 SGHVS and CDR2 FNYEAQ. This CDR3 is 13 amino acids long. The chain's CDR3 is CASISKRGQPQHF. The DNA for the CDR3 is TGTGCCAGCATCTCAAAACGGGGTCAGCCCCAGCATTTT.

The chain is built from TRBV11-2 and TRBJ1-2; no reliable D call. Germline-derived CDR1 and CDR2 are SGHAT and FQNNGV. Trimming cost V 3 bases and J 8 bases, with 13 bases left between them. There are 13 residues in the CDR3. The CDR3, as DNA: TGTGCCAGCAGCTTTCGAGGTGTCGAGGGCTACACCTTC. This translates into CASSFRGVEGYTF.

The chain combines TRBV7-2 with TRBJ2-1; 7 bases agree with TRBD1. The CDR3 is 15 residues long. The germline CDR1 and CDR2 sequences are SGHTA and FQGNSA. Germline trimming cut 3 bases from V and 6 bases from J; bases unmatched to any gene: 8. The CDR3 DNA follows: TGTGCCAGCAGCTTGTCCGGGACAGTTGGCAATGAGCAGTTCTTC. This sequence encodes CASSLSGTVGNEQFF.

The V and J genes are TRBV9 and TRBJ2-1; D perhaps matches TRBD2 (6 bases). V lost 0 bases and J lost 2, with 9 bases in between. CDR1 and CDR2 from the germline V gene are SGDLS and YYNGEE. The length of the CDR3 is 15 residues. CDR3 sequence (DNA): TGTGCCAGCAGCGTAGGGCGGGAAACCTACAATGAGCAGTTCTTC. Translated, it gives CASSVGRETYNEQFF.

The CDR3 loop reads CASQRAGIDEQYF. CDR3 coding DNA: TGTGCCAGCCAGCGGGCTGGGATCGACGAGCAGTACTTC. The chain employs TRBV7-9 and TRBJ2-7; D may be TRBD2 (6 bases). Germline CDR1 SEHNR, CDR2 FQNEAQ (reference sequence). V lost 8 bases and J 5 bases, leaving 16 bases between the germline ends. CDR3 size: 13 residues.

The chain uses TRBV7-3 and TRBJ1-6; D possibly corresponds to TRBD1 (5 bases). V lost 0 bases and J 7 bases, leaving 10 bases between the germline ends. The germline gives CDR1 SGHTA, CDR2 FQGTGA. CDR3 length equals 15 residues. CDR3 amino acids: CASSLTSGMNSPLHF. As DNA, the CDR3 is TGTGCCAGCAGCTTAACGTCAGGGATGAATTCACCCCTCCACTTT.

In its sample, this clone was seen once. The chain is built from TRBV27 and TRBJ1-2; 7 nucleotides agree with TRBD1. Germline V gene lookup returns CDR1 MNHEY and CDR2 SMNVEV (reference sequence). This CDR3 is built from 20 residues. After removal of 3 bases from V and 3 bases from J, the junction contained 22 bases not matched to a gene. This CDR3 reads CASSFQSRRPDREEYYGYTF. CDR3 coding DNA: TGTGCCAGCAGTTTTCAGAGCCGTCGGCCCGACAGGGAAGAATACTATGGCTACACCTTC.

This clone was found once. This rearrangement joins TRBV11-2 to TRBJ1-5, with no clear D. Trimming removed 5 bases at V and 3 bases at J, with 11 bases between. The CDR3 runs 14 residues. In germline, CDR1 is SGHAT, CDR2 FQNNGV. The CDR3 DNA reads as TGTGCCAGCAGCGCACACAGTTCCAATCAGCCCCAGCATTTT. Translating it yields CASSAHSSNQPQHF. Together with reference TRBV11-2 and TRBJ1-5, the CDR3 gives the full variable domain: EAGVAQSPRYKIIEKRQSVAFWCNPISGHATLYWYQQILGQGPKLLIQFQNNGVVDDSQLPKDRFSAERLKGVDSTLKIQPAKLEDSAVYLCASSAHSSNQPQHFGDGTRLSIL.

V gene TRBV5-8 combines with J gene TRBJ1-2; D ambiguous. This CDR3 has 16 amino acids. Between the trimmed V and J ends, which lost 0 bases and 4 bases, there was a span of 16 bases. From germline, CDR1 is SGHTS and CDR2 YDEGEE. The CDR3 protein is CASSLVWPYRFYGYTF. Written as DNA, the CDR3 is TGTGCCAGCAGCTTGGTTTGGCCGTACCGCTTCTATGGCTACACCTTC.

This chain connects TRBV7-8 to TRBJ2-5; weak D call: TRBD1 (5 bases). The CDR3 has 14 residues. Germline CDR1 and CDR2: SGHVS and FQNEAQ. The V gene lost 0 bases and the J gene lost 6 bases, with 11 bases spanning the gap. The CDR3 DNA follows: TGTGCCAGCAGCTTAGCTACAGGTGGGAAGACCCAGTACTTC. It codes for CASSLATGGKTQYF.

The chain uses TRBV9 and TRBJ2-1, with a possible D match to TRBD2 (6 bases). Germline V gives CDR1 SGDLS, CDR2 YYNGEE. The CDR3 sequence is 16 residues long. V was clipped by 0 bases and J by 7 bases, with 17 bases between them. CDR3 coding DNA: TGTGCCAGCAGCGTAGTTTGGGACTCTGGGTTAAATGAGCAGTTCTTC. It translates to CASSVVWDSGLNEQFF.

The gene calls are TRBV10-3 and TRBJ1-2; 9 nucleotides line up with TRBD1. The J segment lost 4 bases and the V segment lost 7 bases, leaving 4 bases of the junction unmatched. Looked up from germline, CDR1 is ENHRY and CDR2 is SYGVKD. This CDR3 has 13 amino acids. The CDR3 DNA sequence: TGTGCCATCACCTGGGACAGGGCCTATGGCTACACCTTC. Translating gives CAITWDRAYGYTF.

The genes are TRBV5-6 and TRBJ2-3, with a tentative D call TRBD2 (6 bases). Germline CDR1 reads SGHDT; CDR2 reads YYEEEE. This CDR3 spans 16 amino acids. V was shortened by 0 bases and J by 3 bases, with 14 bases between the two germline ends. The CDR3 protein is CASSLASAGLTDTQYF. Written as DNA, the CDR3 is TGTGCCAGCAGCTTGGCGAGTGCGGGGTTAACAGATACGCAGTATTTT. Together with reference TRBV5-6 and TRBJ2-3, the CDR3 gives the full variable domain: DAGVTQSPTHLIKTRGQQVTLRCSPKSGHDTVSWYQQALGQGPQFIFQYYEEEERQRGNFPDRFSGHQFPNYSSELNVNALLLGDSALYLCASSLASAGLTDTQYFGPGTRLTVL.

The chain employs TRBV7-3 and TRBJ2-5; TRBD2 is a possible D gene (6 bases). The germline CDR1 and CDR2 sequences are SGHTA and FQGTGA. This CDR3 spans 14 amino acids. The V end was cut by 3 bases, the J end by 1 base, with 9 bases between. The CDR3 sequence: CASSLGGGQETQYF. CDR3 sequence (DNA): TGTGCCAGCAGCTTGGGGGGAGGCCAAGAGACCCAGTACTTC.

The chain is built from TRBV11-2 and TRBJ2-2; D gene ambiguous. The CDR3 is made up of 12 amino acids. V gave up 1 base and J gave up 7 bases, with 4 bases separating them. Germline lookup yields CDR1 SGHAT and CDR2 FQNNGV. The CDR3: CASSLVNGELFF. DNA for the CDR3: TGTGCCAGCAGCTTAGTTAACGGGGAGCTGTTTTTT.

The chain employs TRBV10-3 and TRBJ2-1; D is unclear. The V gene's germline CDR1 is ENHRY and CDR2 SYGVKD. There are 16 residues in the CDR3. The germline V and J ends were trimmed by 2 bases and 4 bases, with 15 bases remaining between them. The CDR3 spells CAISEAQPSQYNEQFF. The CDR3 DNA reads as TGTGCCATCAGTGAGGCCCAGCCTAGTCAGTACAATGAGCAGTTCTTC.

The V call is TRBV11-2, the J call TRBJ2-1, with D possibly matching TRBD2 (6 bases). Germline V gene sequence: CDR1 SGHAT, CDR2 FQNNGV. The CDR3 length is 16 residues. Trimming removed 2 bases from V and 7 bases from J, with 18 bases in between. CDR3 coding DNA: TGTGCCAGCAGCTTACAAGCGGGCCAAACGGGGAATGAGCAGTTCTTC. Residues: CASSLQAGQTGNEQFF.

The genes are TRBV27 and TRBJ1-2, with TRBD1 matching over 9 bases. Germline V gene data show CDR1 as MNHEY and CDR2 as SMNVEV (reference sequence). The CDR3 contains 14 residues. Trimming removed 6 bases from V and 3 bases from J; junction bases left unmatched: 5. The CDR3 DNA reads TGTGCCAGCAGGCAGACAGGGGGGGACTATGGCTACACCTTC. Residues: CASRQTGGDYGYTF.

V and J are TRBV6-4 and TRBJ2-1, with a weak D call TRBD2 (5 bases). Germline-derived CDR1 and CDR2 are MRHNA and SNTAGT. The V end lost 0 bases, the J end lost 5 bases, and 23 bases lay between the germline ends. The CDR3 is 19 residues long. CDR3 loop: CASSDSALPSRAPNNEQFF. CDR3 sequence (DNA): TGTGCCAGCAGTGACTCGGCTCTGCCCTCGCGGGCCCCCAACAATGAGCAGTTCTTC.